This T cell receptor beta chain was sequenced during a study of blood T cell repertoires in COVID-19. Study background: Donors in the United States, Italy and Spain gave samples during acute or convalescent COVID-19. From T cells, B-cell-depleted T cells, or PBMCs came the material, which was cDNA or gDNA.

Authors' methods: For nucleated cells, counts were estimated from reference gene primer amplification. Method: immunoSEQ multiplex PCR; TCRdb's copy keeps in-frame clones and lacks some. The DNA gave D and trimming, while V, J and clone size come from that table. Counted here are about 260,000 clones, around 87% occurring once; the ten biggest clones make up around 2.2%. The CDR3 spans 15 residues. V lost 5 bases, J lost 8 bases, and 10 bases stayed unmatched. Per germline, CDR1 SEHNR and CDR2 FQNEAQ (reference sequence). This receptor was identified in a woman between 50 and 59 years old who had recovered from COVID-19. The J gene is TRBJ1-3, the V gene TRBV7-9; 9 nucleotides agree with TRBD1. The sequencing input was peripheral blood. This chain's CDR3 is CASSLTGGGRDTIYF. The CDR3 DNA reads TGTGCCAGCAGCCTCACAGGGGGCGGTCGAGACACCATATATTTT.